The TCR beta chain described here comes from a study of OX40 agonist ivuxolimab in advanced cancers. The table came from immunoSEQ multiplex PCR; TCRdb's copy has only in-frame clones and leaves some out. Among tens of thousands of clones listed, about 92% were seen once. The ends lost 0 bases at V and 8 bases at J; junction bases unmatched: 4. The CDR3 is 14 amino acids. Germline CDR1 reads MDHEN; CDR2 reads SYDVKM. This TCR was recovered from an adult with an advanced solid tumor such as melanoma, head and neck, liver or kidney cancer. The source was CD4+ or CD8+ T cells sorted from blood, collected in a trial of the OX40 agonist ivuxolimab. This sequence joins TRBV28 and TRBJ2-1; 7 bases are shared with TRBD2. This chain's CDR3 is CASSLWGGLDEQFF. The CDR3 DNA reads TGTGCCAGCAGTTTATGGGGAGGGCTAGATGAGCAGTTCTTC. The whole variable domain, remainder taken from reference TRBV28 and TRBJ2-1, is DVKVTQSSRYLVKRTGEKVFLECVQDMDHENMFWYRQDPGLGLRLIYFSYDVKMKEKGDIPEGYSVSREKKERFSLILESASTNQTSMYLCASSLWGGLDEQFFGPGTRLTVL.